The 10 T cell receptor beta chains given below trace back to one sample, sequenced in a study of spatial heterogeneity in lung cancer. General study results and limits: The study found that expanded intratumoral alpha and beta TCR counts tracked tumor mutation counts.

MiXCR, applied by TCRdb to the 5' RACE reads, yields one record per CDR3 protein. The sample has roughly 7,000 distinct CDR3 sequences, 11% to 15% seen once; the top ten hold more than 8.5%. Time point: sample taken at primary tumor resection. No cognate antigen is known for these TCRs. The sequences come from lung tumor tissue, collected at surgery. Receptor source: a male donor with early-stage non-small cell lung cancer.

By frequency in the sample, this clonotype is medium-sized. This chain joins TRBV5-5 and TRBJ1-1; D not certain. V lost 0 bases, J lost 2 bases, and 11 bases lay in between. CDR1 is SGHKS and CDR2 is YYEKEE in the germline V gene (reference sequence). The CDR3 has 15 residues. CDR3: CASSLVSRINTEAFF. The CDR3 DNA sequence: TGTGCCAGCAGCTTGGTTTCTCGGATCAACACTGAAGCTTTCTTT. Supplemented by reference TRBV5-5 and TRBJ1-1, the full variable domain reads DAGVTQSPTHLIKTRGQQVTLRCSPISGHKSVSWYQQVLGQGPQFIFQYYEKEERGRGNFPDRFSARQFPNYSSELNVNALLLGDSALYLCASSLVSRINTEAFFGQGTRLTVV.

In its sample, this clonotype is large. The genes are TRBV30 and TRBJ1-4; D call uncertain. CDR3 length equals 13 residues. Germline assignment: CDR1 GTSNPN and CDR2 SVGIG (reference sequence). V lost 4 bases and J lost 4, with 10 bases in between. CDR3 nucleotide sequence: TGTGCCTGGATGATAGGCGATAATGAAAAACTGTTTTTT. Translation: CAWMIGDNEKLFF.

The chain couples TRBV6-6 to TRBJ2-3; D is undetermined. The CDR3 spans 13 residues. CDR1 is MNHNY and CDR2 is SVGAGI in the germline V gene (reference sequence). The V and J ends lost 4 bases and 0 bases respectively, with 5 bases between them. The CDR3 nucleotides are TGTGCCAGCAGTTTCGATAGCACAGATACGCAGTATTTT. This codes for CASSFDSTDTQYF.

The chain employs TRBV5-6 and TRBJ2-5, with unresolved D. Germline lookup yields CDR1 SGHDT and CDR2 YYEEEE. This CDR3 contains 15 residues. Trimming removed 0 bases at V and 1 base at J, with 10 bases between. The CDR3: CASSLDWGSQETQYF. DNA of the CDR3: TGTGCCAGCAGCTTGGACTGGGGTAGCCAAGAGACCCAGTACTTC.

This clonotype was observed at least ten times. The genes are TRBV6-5 and TRBJ2-7; perhaps TRBD1 as D (5 bases). V lost 5 bases, J lost 0 bases, and 14 bases lay in between. The germline V gene encodes CDR1 MNHEY and CDR2 SVGAGI. The CDR3 sequence is 15 residues long. The CDR3 sequence: CASSRTGLSSYEQYF. The DNA for the CDR3 is TGTGCCAGCAGTCGAACAGGTCTAAGCTCCTACGAGCAGTACTTC.

The chain links TRBV10-3 to TRBJ2-3; TRBD2 aligns across 12 bases. This CDR3 contains 15 residues. Losses at the gene ends were 5 bases for V and 0 bases for J; bases not matched to a gene: 0. Germline lookup yields CDR1 ENHRY and CDR2 SYGVKD. CDR3 nucleotides: TGTGCCATCAGTACTAGCGGGAGGAGCACAGATACGCAGTATTTT. Translation gives CAISTSGRSTDTQYF.

By frequency in the sample, this clonotype is medium-sized. V usage is TRBV10-3 and J usage is TRBJ1-1; no clear D gene. CDR1 and CDR2 from the germline V gene are ENHRY and SYGVKD. There are 14 residues in the CDR3. The V end lost 8 bases, the J end lost 4 bases, and 17 bases lay between the germline ends. In nucleotides, the CDR3 is TGTGCCATCTTCGTAACACCTTGGGGCACTGAAGCTTTCTTT. Its protein product is CAIFVTPWGTEAFF.

This clonotype was recorded many times. The rearrangement links TRBV27 to TRBJ2-7; D might be TRBD1 or TRBD2, each matching 5 bases. This CDR3 has 13 residues. CDR1 and CDR2 from the germline V gene are MNHEY and SMNVEV (reference sequence). With 2 bases removed from V and 4 bases from J, the gap between germline ends came to 9 bases. This CDR3 is CASSLTREYEQYF. Written as DNA, the CDR3 is TGTGCCAGCAGTTTAACCAGGGAGTACGAGCAGTACTTC.

This clonotype was seen many times. The rearrangement uses TRBV11-1 and TRBJ2-4, with unresolved D. Germline values: CDR1 SGHAT, CDR2 FQDESV (reference sequence). The ends were cut back, 5 bases at V and 1 base at J, with 12 bases in the middle. There are 15 residues in the CDR3. CDR3 nucleotide sequence: TGTGCCAGCAGCGATGGAAATCTGGCCAAAAACATTCAGTACTTC. It is translated as CASSDGNLAKNIQYF.

This clonotype was seen at least ten times. The CDR3 loop is CASSTTANTEAFF. CDR3 nucleotide sequence: TGTGCCAGCTCAACGACAGCGAACACTGAAGCTTTCTTT. The rearrangement links TRBV18 to TRBJ1-1; TRBD1 is a possible D gene (5 bases). CDR3 size: 13 residues. V lost 5 bases, J lost 1 base, and 8 bases lay in between. Looked up from germline, CDR1 is KGHSH and CDR2 is LQKENI.